A single sample is the source of the 25 T cell receptor beta chains below, sequenced in a study of long-term antiretroviral therapy in people with HIV (dated by TCRdb to 2021 to 2024). Sequencing of the TRB variable region was done with the immunoSEQ hsTCRB v3.0 assay at survey level resolution. TCRdb mirrors the immuneACCESS table, restricted to in-frame sequences. Some clones are absent from its copies; in checked studies, under half trace to an unresolved V gene, and the reason for the others is unknown. A total of tens of thousands of clones appear in this sample, approximately 87% of them only once. The ten top clones hold roughly 9% of the sample. Sequencing was performed on unsorted PBMCs, taken approximately 4.8 years after starting antiretroviral therapy. Receptors were obtained from a middle-aged man with HIV.

The J gene is TRBJ2-7, the V gene TRBV27, with 9 nucleotides matching TRBD1. This CDR3 has 16 amino acids. CDR1 and CDR2 (germline): MNHEY, SMNVEV (reference sequence). The trim removed 5 bases at V and 3 bases at J, leaving 11 bases unmatched. The CDR3 sequence is CASSPAADRGFYEQYF. The CDR3 DNA reads as TGTGCCAGCAGTCCGGCCGCCGACAGGGGGTTCTACGAGCAGTACTTC.

V usage is TRBV7-9 and J usage is TRBJ2-4; perhaps D is TRBD1 or TRBD2 (5 bases each). Germline values: CDR1 SEHNR, CDR2 FQNEAQ (reference sequence). CDR3 length: 14 amino acids. The V end was cut by 5 bases, the J end by 6 bases, with 14 bases between. This CDR3 is CASSGSGRGNIQYF. For the CDR3, the DNA is TGTGCCAGCAGCGGCTCGGGACGTGGAAACATTCAGTACTTC.

The rearrangement uses TRBV6-1 and TRBJ1-4, with 8 bases aligning to TRBD1. V lost 2 bases to trimming and J lost 8 bases; unmatched junction nucleotides: 7. Germline CDR1 reads MNHNS; CDR2 reads SASEGT. The CDR3 is 15 amino acids. The CDR3 DNA reads TGTGCCAGCAGTGAATATCAGGGGGCGCGAGAAAAACTGTTTTTT. It yields the protein CASSEYQGAREKLFF.

V usage is TRBV6-5 and J usage is TRBJ1-2; 7 bases match TRBD1. The germline V gene encodes CDR1 MNHEY and CDR2 SVGAGI. CDR3 length: 12 amino acids. The ends lost 7 bases at V and 4 bases at J; junction bases unmatched: 3. The CDR3 DNA sequence: TGTGCCAGCACCGACAGGGTCTATGGCTACACCTTC. Translated, it gives CASTDRVYGYTF.

The chain links TRBV10-2 to TRBJ2-3; D is perhaps TRBD1 (6 bases). CDR1 and CDR2 (germline): WSHSY, SAAADI. This CDR3 is built from 15 residues. V lost 4 bases and J 0 bases, leaving 11 bases between the germline ends. The CDR3, as DNA: TGCGCCAGCAGTGTTAATAGGGGGAGCACAGATACGCAGTATTTT. Amino acids: CASSVNRGSTDTQYF.

CDR3 bases: TGTGCCAGCAGCTTACAGGGCATCAATCAGCCCCAGCATTTT. Translating gives CASSLQGINQPQHF. This chain joins TRBV5-4 and TRBJ1-5, with D possibly being TRBD1 (6 bases). Trimming pared 2 bases from V and 3 bases from J, leaving 9 bases between. This CDR3 contains 14 residues. CDR1 SGHNT and CDR2 YYREEE come from the germline V gene (reference sequence).

The rearrangement joins TRBV7-9 to TRBJ1-1; the D gene is possibly TRBD1 (5 bases). CDR1 and CDR2 (germline): SEHNR, FQNEAQ (reference sequence). Trimming removed 5 bases from V and 3 bases from J, with 16 bases in between. The CDR3 extends over 15 amino acids. The CDR3 nucleotides read TGTGCCAGCAGCCCCCCTGCGGGACGGGACACTGAAGCTTTCTTT. It is translated as CASSPPAGRDTEAFF.

This sequence joins TRBV28 and TRBJ1-1, with D tentatively TRBD1 (5 bases). Trimming cost V 4 bases and J 4 bases, with 13 bases left between them. This CDR3 comprises 14 residues. Per the germline V gene, CDR1 is MDHEN and CDR2 is SYDVKM. The CDR3 here is CASSSAWGITEAFF. The CDR3 DNA reads as TGTGCCAGCAGTTCAGCTTGGGGCATCACTGAAGCTTTCTTT.

V and J are TRBV6-1 and TRBJ1-1; perhaps TRBD1 as D (6 bases). CDR3 length equals 14 residues. Between the trimmed V and J ends, which lost 6 bases and 0 bases, there was a span of 11 bases. Germline V lookup: CDR1 MNHNS, CDR2 SASEGT. For the CDR3, the DNA is TGTGCCAGCAGCTGGGACACGATGAACACTGAAGCTTTCTTT. Translating it yields CASSWDTMNTEAFF.

The chain employs TRBV5-1 and TRBJ1-3; perhaps TRBD1 as D (6 bases). The V and J ends lost 4 bases and 8 bases respectively, with 19 bases between them. Germline CDR1 SGHRS, CDR2 YFSETQ. This CDR3 is 15 amino acids long. The CDR3 coding sequence is TGCGCCAGCAGCGCTACGGAATCAAAGGGGGACACCATATATTTT. It encodes CASSATESKGDTIYF.

This clone was counted between two and nine times. The chain combines TRBV5-4 with TRBJ2-2, with D perhaps TRBD1 (5 bases). Germline CDR1 reads SGHNT; CDR2 reads YYREEE (reference sequence). The V end was cut by 0 bases, the J end by 3 bases, with 9 bases between. The CDR3 is 15 residues long. The CDR3: CASSLASGYTGELFF. Written as DNA, the CDR3 is TGTGCCAGCAGCTTGGCTTCAGGGTACACCGGGGAGCTGTTTTTT.

The V and J genes are TRBV7-9 and TRBJ2-7; 7 positions agree with TRBD1. CDR3 length: 14 residues. Germline-derived CDR1 and CDR2 are SEHNR and FQNEAQ (reference sequence). The trim removed 5 bases at V and 6 bases at J, leaving 10 bases unmatched. The CDR3 DNA follows: TGTGCCAGCAGCCCCCCGGGACAGCCCGGCGAGCAGTACTTC. Translation gives CASSPPGQPGEQYF. The full variable domain, completed using reference TRBV7-9 and TRBJ2-7, is DTGVSQNPRHKITKRGQNVTFRCDPISEHNRLYWYRQTLGQGPEFLTYFQNEAQLEKSRLLSDRFSAERPKGSFSTLEIQRTEQGDSAMYLCASSPPGQPGEQYFGPGTRLTVT.

V and J are TRBV4-3 and TRBJ2-1; TRBD2 matches at 8 bases. This CDR3 spans 18 amino acids. V lost 1 base and J lost 0; bases outside the gene matches: 8. The germline V gene has CDR1 LGHNA and CDR2 YSLEER. CDR3 sequence (DNA): TGCGCCAGCAGCCAAGGTTCGACCGGGGGGGGCTCCTACAATGAGCAGTTCTTC. It is translated as CASSQGSTGGGSYNEQFF.

This clone was detected only once. The chain links TRBV18 to TRBJ2-7; D is unclear. Trimming stripped 2 bases from V and 3 bases from J, with 8 bases between. Germline V gene sequence: CDR1 KGHSH, CDR2 LQKENI. The CDR3 has 13 residues. The DNA for the CDR3 is TGTGCCAGCTCACCAGGGCTCAACTACGAGCAGTACTTC. This codes for CASSPGLNYEQYF.

V and J are TRBV11-2 and TRBJ2-7, with TRBD1 matching over 7 bases. V dropped 5 bases and J dropped 5; count of bases not matched to a gene: 3. This CDR3 comprises 12 residues. Germline CDR1 reads SGHAT; CDR2 reads FQNNGV. The CDR3 loop is CASSIGTDEQYF. CDR3 in DNA: TGTGCCAGCAGCATAGGGACAGACGAGCAGTACTTC.

This chain connects TRBV5-1 to TRBJ1-2, with 10 bases lining up with TRBD1. The CDR3 length is 14 residues. The V and J ends lost 0 bases and 7 bases, in that order; junction bases with no gene match: 3. CDR1 is SGHRS, CDR2 YFSETQ, per germline. This CDR3 reads CASSLAGTGVGYTF. CDR3 bases: TGCGCCAGCAGCTTGGCGGGGACAGGGGTTGGCTACACCTTC. Full variable domain (remainder filled in from reference TRBV5-1 and TRBJ1-2): KAGVTQTPRYLIKTRGQQVTLSCSPISGHRSVSWYQQTPGQGLQFLFEYFSETQRNKGNFPGRFSGRQFSNSRSEMNVSTLELGDSALYLCASSLAGTGVGYTFGSGTRLTVV.

The rearrangement uses TRBV15 and TRBJ2-7, with 9 bases lining up with TRBD2. V trimming: 6 bases; J trimming: 5 bases; junction bases outside the gene matches: 5. Germline values: CDR1 LNHNV, CDR2 YYDKDF (reference sequence). The CDR3 contains 13 residues. The chain's CDR3 is CATSSGSNNEQYF. The CDR3 bases are TGTGCCACCAGTAGCGGGAGTAACAACGAGCAGTACTTC.

The V gene is TRBV6-5, the J gene TRBJ2-7, with TRBD2 matching over 7 bases. The CDR3 is made up of 15 amino acids. J gave up 2 bases and V 10 bases, and 14 bases lay outside the gene matches. Germline V lookup: CDR1 MNHEY, CDR2 SVGAGI. DNA of the CDR3: TGTGCCACGAGACCGGGACTACTAACGCCCTACGAGCAGTACTTC. Translating it yields CATRPGLLTPYEQYF.

This clone occurred once. This rearrangement joins TRBV14 to TRBJ2-1, with 13 bases matching TRBD2. This CDR3 is 20 amino acids long. Losses at the gene ends were 0 bases for V and 0 bases for J; bases not matched to a gene: 8. CDR1 and CDR2 (germline): SGHDN, FVKESK. Written as DNA, the CDR3 is TGTGCCAGCAGCCAAGATTGGACTAGCGGGAGCGGAAGCTCCTACAATGAGCAGTTCTTC. Encoded protein: CASSQDWTSGSGSSYNEQFF.

The J gene is TRBJ2-7, the V gene TRBV6-1, with D maybe TRBD1 (6 bases). Between the trimmed V and J ends, which lost 5 bases and 4 bases, there was a span of 9 bases. Per germline, CDR1 MNHNS and CDR2 SASEGT. The CDR3 sequence is 12 residues long. CDR3 sequence: CASSLTGYEQYF. CDR3 in DNA: TGTGCCAGCAGTTTAACAGGGTACGAGCAGTACTTC.

The CDR3 loop is CASSQGGLLEQFF. CDR3 DNA: TGCGCCAGCAGCCAAGGGGGGCTTCTTGAGCAGTTCTTC. This chain uses TRBV4-3 with TRBJ2-1; D is possibly TRBD1 (6 bases). The V and J ends lost 1 base and 9 bases respectively, with 10 bases between them. The CDR3 length is 13 residues. Germline assignment: CDR1 LGHNA and CDR2 YSLEER.

The chain's CDR3 is CASSIGRNTGELFF. CDR3 nucleotides: TGTGCCAGTAGTATTGGCAGAAACACCGGGGAGCTGTTTTTT. The gene calls are TRBV19 and TRBJ2-2; D gene uncertain. Germline V lookup: CDR1 LNHDA, CDR2 SQIVND (reference sequence). This CDR3 has 14 residues. With 3 bases removed from V and 2 bases from J, the gap between germline ends came to 7 bases.

This clone was found once. The chain links TRBV11-2 to TRBJ2-7; D is unclear. The CDR3 consists of 14 residues. Germline CDR1 reads SGHAT; CDR2 reads FQNNGV. V lost 7 bases, J lost 0 bases, and 13 bases lay in between. CDR3 in amino acids: CASIPSSYSYEQYF. CDR3 sequence (DNA): TGTGCCAGCATCCCGTCCAGCTACTCCTACGAGCAGTACTTC.

The sample holds a few counts of this clone. This chain connects TRBV2 to TRBJ2-1, with D perhaps TRBD1 or TRBD2 (5 bases each). Trimming left V 6 bases short and J 9 bases short, with 12 bases between. Germline V gives CDR1 SNHLY, CDR2 FYNNEI. CDR3 length equals 12 residues. The chain's CDR3 is CASRGDGPEQFF. CDR3 nucleotide sequence: TGTGCCAGCAGAGGGGACGGTCCTGAGCAGTTCTTC.

The chain has TRBV15 and TRBJ1-2; TRBD1 matches 7 bases. The trim removed 0 bases at V and 5 bases at J, leaving 6 bases unmatched. This CDR3 is 15 amino acids long. Germline V gene sequence: CDR1 LNHNV, CDR2 YYDKDF (reference sequence). CDR3 region: CATSREAQGLYGYTF. CDR3 DNA: TGTGCCACCAGCAGAGAGGCACAGGGGCTGTATGGCTACACCTTC.